The 22 T cell receptor beta chains below all came from one sample that was sequenced in a study of radiotherapy plus CTLA-4 blockade in lung cancer. Produced via immunoSEQ multiplex PCR; TCRdb's table is partial and in-frame only. The sample includes roughly 70,000 clones, 80% to 90% of them seen just once. The sample here was peripheral blood, taken from a patient treated with radiotherapy plus ipilimumab. These receptors were taken from a human donor with non-small cell lung cancer that progressed on radiotherapy plus ipilimumab.

The rearrangement joins TRBV4-2 to TRBJ2-5; TRBD1 matches at 7 bases. Germline V gene lookup returns CDR1 LGHNA and CDR2 YNFKEQ. This CDR3 is 14 amino acids long. Germline trimming cut 5 bases from V and 2 bases from J; bases unmatched to any gene: 5. CDR3 sequence: CASSVGQRQETQYF. Written as DNA, the CDR3 is TGTGCCAGCAGCGTGGGACAGAGACAAGAGACCCAGTACTTC.

The rearrangement links TRBV21-1 to TRBJ2-3; the table assigns TRBD2, which was not confirmed against the DNA. TRBV21-1 is classified as a pseudogene. This CDR3 is built from 16 residues. CDR3 nucleotide sequence: TGTGCCAGCAGCAAAGCTAGAGCGGGTAGCACAGATACGCAGTATTTT. Translating it yields CASSKARAGSTDTQYF.

This chain uses TRBV30 with TRBJ2-4, with D hard to call. There are 16 residues in the CDR3. Germline V lookup: CDR1 GTSNPN, CDR2 SVGIG (reference sequence). With 0 bases removed from V and 1 base from J, the gap between germline ends came to 13 bases. In DNA form, the CDR3 reads TGTGCCTGGAGTGTACCGGGCTCCGTTGCCAAAAACATTCAGTACTTC. Protein product: CAWSVPGSVAKNIQYF.

The J gene is TRBJ2-1, the V gene TRBV13; a weak D match, TRBD2 (6 bases). Germline CDR1 reads PRHDT; CDR2 reads FYEKMQ (reference sequence). The ends were cut back, 5 bases at V and 6 bases at J, with 20 bases in the middle. The CDR3 has 16 residues. The CDR3 nucleotides are TGTGCCAGCAGCCTCCTCCGGCGGGACCCCCCCAATGAGCAGTTCTTC. Protein sequence: CASSLLRRDPPNEQFF.

The V call is TRBV30, the J call TRBJ2-7, with TRBD1 identical over 11 bases. Germline lookup yields CDR1 GTSNPN and CDR2 SVGIG (reference sequence). The V segment lost 2 bases and the J segment 9 bases; nucleotides outside the gene matches: 15. The CDR3 has 16 residues. The CDR3 here is CAWSPRTGGVLQPQYF. The CDR3 nucleotides read TGTGCCTGGAGTCCTAGGACAGGGGGCGTCCTCCAACCGCAGTACTTC.

This sequence joins TRBV7-6 and TRBJ2-3; possible D gene TRBD1, 5 bases. The CDR3 has 14 residues. Trimming removed 5 bases from V and 0 bases from J, with 9 bases in between. Germline values: CDR1 SGHVS, CDR2 FNYEAQ. CDR3 coding DNA: TGTGCCAGCAGCAGGGGCGGAAGCACAGATACGCAGTATTTT. Amino acid sequence: CASSRGGSTDTQYF.

This chain uses TRBV2 with TRBJ1-5; weak D call: TRBD1 (5 bases). Trimming removed 9 bases from V and 1 base from J, with 16 bases in between. Germline V CDR1 and CDR2: SNHLY, FYNNEI. The CDR3 spans 15 residues. CDR3 nucleotides: TGTGCCAGTACGGTCGGGGGGGGGAGCAATCAGCCCCAGCATTTT. This sequence encodes CASTVGGGSNQPQHF. The whole variable domain, filled in from reference TRBV2 and TRBJ1-5, reads EPEVTQTPSHQVTQMGQEVILRCVPISNHLYFYWYRQILGQKVEFLVSFYNNEISEKSEIFDDQFSVERPDGSNFTLKIRSTKLEDSAMYFCASTVGGGSNQPQHFGDGTRLSIL.

V gene TRBV19 combines with J gene TRBJ1-2, with TRBD1 as a possible D gene (6 bases). Trimming stripped 4 bases from V and 3 bases from J, with 15 bases between. This CDR3 region has 15 residues. Germline CDR1 reads LNHDA; CDR2 reads SQIVND (reference sequence). In DNA, the CDR3 is TGTGCCAGTAGTAACGGTCGGGGACAACACTATGGCTACACCTTC. Protein: CASSNGRGQHYGYTF.

The chain links TRBV13 to TRBJ2-7; 7 bases line up with TRBD1. This CDR3 has 14 amino acids. Germline assignment: CDR1 PRHDT and CDR2 FYEKMQ (reference sequence). The J segment lost 7 bases and the V segment lost 5 bases, leaving 11 bases of the junction unmatched. DNA for the CDR3: TGTGCCAGCAGCACACAGGACAGGCTTCGGGAGCAGTACTTC. Translated: CASSTQDRLREQYF. The variable domain in full, completed from reference TRBV13 and TRBJ2-7, reads AAGVIQSPRHLIKEKRETATLKCYPIPRHDTVYWYQQGPGQDPQFLISFYEKMQSDKGSIPDRFSAQQFSDYHSELNMSSLELGDSALYFCASSTQDRLREQYFGPGTRLTVT.

This clone has just one count. The V gene is TRBV7-3, the J gene TRBJ2-2; no reliable D call. The length of the CDR3 is 13 residues. V lost 5 bases and J 2 bases, leaving 6 bases between the germline ends. The germline V gene has CDR1 SGHTA and CDR2 FQGTGA. In nucleotides, the CDR3 is TGTGCCAGCAGCCTAAGAAACACCGGGGAGCTGTTTTTT. Encoded protein: CASSLRNTGELFF.

The chain is built from TRBV11-2 and TRBJ2-3; D perhaps matches TRBD2 (6 bases). The V end was cut by 0 bases, the J end by 0 bases, with 7 bases between. The CDR3 consists of 15 residues. Germline assignment: CDR1 SGHAT and CDR2 FQNNGV. The CDR3 spells CASSLEGGSTDTQYF. The CDR3 nucleotides are TGTGCCAGCAGCTTAGAAGGAGGGAGCACAGATACGCAGTATTTT.

This clone was observed a single time. This chain joins TRBV7-3 and TRBJ2-2, with a weak D call TRBD1 (7 bases). This CDR3 spans 16 amino acids. Germline V gene data show CDR1 as SGHTA and CDR2 as FQGTGA. The V and J ends lost 2 bases and 3 bases respectively, with 13 bases between them. CDR3 loop: CASSLRQGGDTGELFF. The CDR3 DNA is TGTGCCAGCAGCTTACGACAGGGAGGCGACACCGGGGAGCTGTTTTTT.

The chain combines TRBV4-2 with TRBJ2-2; TRBD1 matches 8 bases. Germline V CDR1 and CDR2: LGHNA, YNFKEQ. This CDR3 is built from 19 residues. V shed 4 bases, J shed 0 bases, and the junction held 13 bases outside the gene matches. The CDR3 DNA is TGTGCCAGCAGCCGGGGCCCCTTAAAGACAGGGGCGAACACCGGGGAGCTGTTTTTT. Encoded protein: CASSRGPLKTGANTGELFF.

V is TRBV5-1 and J is TRBJ2-5; unclear D gene. The germline V gene encodes CDR1 SGHRS and CDR2 YFSETQ. This CDR3 comprises 16 residues. V lost 1 base to trimming and J lost 2 bases, with 15 bases between them. The CDR3 region is CASSLNPEYIQETQYF. Here the CDR3 DNA reads TGCGCCAGCAGCTTGAACCCGGAGTACATACAAGAGACCCAGTACTTC.

This clone appeared a single time. The chain joins TRBV18 to TRBJ1-2; D unclear. Germline CDR1 reads KGHSH; CDR2 reads LQKENI. There are 13 residues in the CDR3. Deletions cut 2 bases from V and 1 base from J, with 5 bases between. The CDR3 spells CASSPGYNYGYTF. The CDR3 DNA sequence: TGTGCCAGCTCACCAGGGTATAACTATGGCTACACCTTC.

The chain couples TRBV7-9 to TRBJ2-2; no reliable D call. Germline CDR1 SEHNR, CDR2 FQNEAQ (reference sequence). V was trimmed by 5 bases and J by 7 bases, leaving 5 bases between them. This CDR3 has 11 amino acids. CDR3 sequence: CASSPDGELFF. The CDR3 DNA is TGTGCCAGCAGCCCCGACGGGGAGCTGTTTTTT. Looking up the rest from reference TRBV7-9 and TRBJ2-2 gives the full variable domain: DTGVSQNPRHKITKRGQNVTFRCDPISEHNRLYWYRQTLGQGPEFLTYFQNEAQLEKSRLLSDRFSAERPKGSFSTLEIQRTEQGDSAMYLCASSPDGELFFGEGSRLTVL.

V is TRBV30 and J is TRBJ1-1; no definite D call. Per the germline V gene, CDR1 is GTSNPN and CDR2 is SVGIG (reference sequence). The CDR3 is 14 amino acids. The germline V and J ends were trimmed by 0 bases and 0 bases, with 8 bases remaining between them. The CDR3 nucleotides read TGTGCCTGGAGTGTTAGGTCTATGAACACTGAAGCTTTCTTT. Its protein is CAWSVRSMNTEAFF.

The chain has TRBV2 and TRBJ2-1; 8 nucleotides align to TRBD2. Trimming removed 8 bases from V and 4 bases from J; junction bases left unmatched: 4. Looked up from germline, CDR1 is SNHLY and CDR2 is FYNNEI. CDR3 length: 13 amino acids. CDR3 region: CASGSSGYNEQFF. The CDR3 DNA follows: TGTGCCAGCGGGTCTAGCGGGTACAATGAGCAGTTCTTC.

The V gene is TRBV2, the J gene TRBJ2-3, with 7 bases that match TRBD2. Germline V CDR1 and CDR2: SNHLY, FYNNEI. After removal of 5 bases from V and 0 bases from J, the junction contained 5 bases not matched to a gene. CDR3 length: 15 amino acids. The CDR3 DNA reads TGTGCCAGCAGTCGGGAGGTTACTAGCACAGATACGCAGTATTTT. It yields the protein CASSREVTSTDTQYF.

V is TRBV6-1 and J is TRBJ2-3; 10 bases fit TRBD2. The CDR3 extends over 15 amino acids. Germline V CDR1 and CDR2: MNHNS, SASEGT. V shed 6 bases and J 6 bases; nucleotides not matched to a gene: 9. The CDR3 nucleotides are TGTGCCAGCAGATACAAAGCGGGAGGGCCTGATACGCAGTATTTT. Translating gives CASRYKAGGPDTQYF.

The chain is built from TRBV5-1 and TRBJ2-1, with 9 bases identical to TRBD2. The CDR3 is 15 amino acids. Per the germline V gene, CDR1 is SGHRS and CDR2 is YFSETQ. Trimming took 3 bases from V and 4 from J; bases not matched to a gene: 5. CDR3 residues: CASSWGGRGYNEQFF. The CDR3 DNA is TGCGCCAGCAGCTGGGGCGGGAGGGGATACAATGAGCAGTTCTTC.

The chain combines TRBV13 with TRBJ1-5; D ambiguous. The CDR3 consists of 13 residues. V was shortened by 4 bases and J by 2 bases, with 6 bases between the two germline ends. Germline-derived CDR1 and CDR2 are PRHDT and FYEKMQ (reference sequence). The chain's CDR3 is CASSSFGNQPQHF. The CDR3 DNA is TGTGCCAGCAGCTCATTTGGCAATCAGCCCCAGCATTTT.